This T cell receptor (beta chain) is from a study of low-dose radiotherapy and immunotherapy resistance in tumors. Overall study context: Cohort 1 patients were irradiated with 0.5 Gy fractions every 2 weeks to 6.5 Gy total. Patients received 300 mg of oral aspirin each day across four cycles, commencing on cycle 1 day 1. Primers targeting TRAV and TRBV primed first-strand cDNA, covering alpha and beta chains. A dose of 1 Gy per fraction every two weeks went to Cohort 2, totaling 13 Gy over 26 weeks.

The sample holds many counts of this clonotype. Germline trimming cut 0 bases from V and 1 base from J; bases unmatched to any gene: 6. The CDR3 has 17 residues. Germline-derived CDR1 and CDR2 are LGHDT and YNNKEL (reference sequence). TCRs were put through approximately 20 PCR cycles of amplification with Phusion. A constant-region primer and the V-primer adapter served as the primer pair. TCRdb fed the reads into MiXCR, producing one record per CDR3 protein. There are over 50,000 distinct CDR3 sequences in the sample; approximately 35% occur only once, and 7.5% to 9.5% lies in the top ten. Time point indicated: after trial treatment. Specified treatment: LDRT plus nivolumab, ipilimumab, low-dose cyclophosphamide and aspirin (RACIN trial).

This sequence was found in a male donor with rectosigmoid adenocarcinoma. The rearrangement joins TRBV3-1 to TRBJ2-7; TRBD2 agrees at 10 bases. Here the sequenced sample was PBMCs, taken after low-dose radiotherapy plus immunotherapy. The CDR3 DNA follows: TGTGCCAGCAGCCAAGATCTACGGACTAGCGGTTCCTACGAGCAGTACTTC. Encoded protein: CASSQDLRTSGSYEQYF.